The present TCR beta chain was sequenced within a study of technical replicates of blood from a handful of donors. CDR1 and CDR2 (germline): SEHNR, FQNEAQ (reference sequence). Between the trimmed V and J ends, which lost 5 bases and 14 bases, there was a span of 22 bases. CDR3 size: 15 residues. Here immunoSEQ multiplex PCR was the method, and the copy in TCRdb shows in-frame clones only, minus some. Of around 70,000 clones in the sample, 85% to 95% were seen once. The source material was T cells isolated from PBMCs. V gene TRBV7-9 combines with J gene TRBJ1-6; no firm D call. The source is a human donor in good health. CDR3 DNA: TGTGCCAGCAGCCCGGCGGGGTCGGCTGTATTCACCCTCCACTTT. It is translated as CASSPAGSAVFTLHF.